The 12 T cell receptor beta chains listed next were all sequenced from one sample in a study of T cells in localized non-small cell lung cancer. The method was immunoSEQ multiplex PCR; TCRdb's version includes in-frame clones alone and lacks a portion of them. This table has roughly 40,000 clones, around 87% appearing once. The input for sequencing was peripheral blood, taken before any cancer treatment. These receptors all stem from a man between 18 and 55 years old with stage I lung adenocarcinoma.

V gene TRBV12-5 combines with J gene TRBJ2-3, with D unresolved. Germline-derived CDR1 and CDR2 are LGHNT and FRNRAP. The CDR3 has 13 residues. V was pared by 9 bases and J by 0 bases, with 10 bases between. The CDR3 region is CASGSKSTDTQYF. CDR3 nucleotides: TGTGCTAGCGGGTCAAAGAGCACAGATACGCAGTATTTT.

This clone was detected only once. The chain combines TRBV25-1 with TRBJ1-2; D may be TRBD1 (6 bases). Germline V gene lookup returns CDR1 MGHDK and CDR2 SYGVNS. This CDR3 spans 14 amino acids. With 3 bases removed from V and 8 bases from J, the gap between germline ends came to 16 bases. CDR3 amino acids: CASSEPRGGNGYTF. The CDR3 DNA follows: TGTGCCAGCAGTGAGCCCCGAGGGGGTAACGGCTACACCTTC.

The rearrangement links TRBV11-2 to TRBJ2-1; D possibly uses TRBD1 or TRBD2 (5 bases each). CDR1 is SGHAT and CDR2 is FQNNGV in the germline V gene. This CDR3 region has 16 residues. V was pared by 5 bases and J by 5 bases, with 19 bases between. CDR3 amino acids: CASSGGQGIRDNEQFF. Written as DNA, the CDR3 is TGTGCCAGCAGCGGGGGTCAGGGCATAAGGGACAATGAGCAGTTCTTC.

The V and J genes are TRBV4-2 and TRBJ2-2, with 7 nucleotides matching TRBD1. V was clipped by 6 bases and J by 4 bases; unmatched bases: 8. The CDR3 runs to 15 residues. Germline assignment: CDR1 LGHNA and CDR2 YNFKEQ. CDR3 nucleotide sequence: TGTGCCAGCAGACCAGGGACAGAGGCCACCGGGGAGCTGTTTTTT. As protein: CASRPGTEATGELFF.

This CDR3 reads CASSLAMGETGELFF. CDR3 nucleotides: TGCGCCAGCAGCTTGGCCATGGGAGAGACCGGGGAGCTGTTTTTT. This chain uses TRBV5-1 with TRBJ2-2; D is perhaps TRBD2 (5 bases). Between the trimmed V and J ends, which lost 0 bases and 5 bases, there was a span of 11 bases. This CDR3 contains 15 residues. CDR1 and CDR2 (germline): SGHRS, YFSETQ.

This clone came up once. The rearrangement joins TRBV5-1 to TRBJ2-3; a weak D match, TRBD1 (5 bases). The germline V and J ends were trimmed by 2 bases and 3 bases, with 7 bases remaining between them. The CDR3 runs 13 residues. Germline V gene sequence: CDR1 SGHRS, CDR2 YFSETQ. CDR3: CASSFQGTDTQYF. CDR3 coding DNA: TGCGCCAGCAGCTTCCAGGGTACAGATACGCAGTATTTT.

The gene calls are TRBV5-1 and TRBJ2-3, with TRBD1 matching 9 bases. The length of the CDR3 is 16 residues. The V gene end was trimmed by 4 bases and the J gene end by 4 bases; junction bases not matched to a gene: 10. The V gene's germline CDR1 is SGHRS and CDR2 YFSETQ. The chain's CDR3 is CASSRWTGQGADTQYF. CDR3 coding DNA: TGCGCCAGCAGCCGGTGGACGGGACAGGGCGCAGATACGCAGTATTTT.

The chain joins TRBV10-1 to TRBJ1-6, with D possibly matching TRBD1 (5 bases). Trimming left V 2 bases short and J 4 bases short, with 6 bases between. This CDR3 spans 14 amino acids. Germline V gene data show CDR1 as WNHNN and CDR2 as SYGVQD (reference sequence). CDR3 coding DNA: TGCGCCAGCAGTGAGCGACAGTATAATTCACCCCTCCACTTT. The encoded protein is CASSERQYNSPLHF.

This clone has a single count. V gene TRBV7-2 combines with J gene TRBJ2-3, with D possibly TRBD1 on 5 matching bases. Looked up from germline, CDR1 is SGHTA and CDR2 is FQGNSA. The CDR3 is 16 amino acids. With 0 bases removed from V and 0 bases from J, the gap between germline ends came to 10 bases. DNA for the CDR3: TGTGCCAGCAGCTTAGCGGGGCTTCGAAGCACAGATACGCAGTATTTT. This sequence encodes CASSLAGLRSTDTQYF.

CDR3 amino acids: CASYDMPFSGANVLTF. In DNA, the CDR3 is TGTGCCAGCTATGATATGCCCTTCTCTGGGGCCAACGTCCTGACTTTC. V and J are TRBV7-3 and TRBJ2-6; D not resolved. The CDR3 has 16 amino acids. Trimming removed 8 bases from V and 0 bases from J, with 14 bases in between. Germline assignment: CDR1 SGHTA and CDR2 FQGTGA.

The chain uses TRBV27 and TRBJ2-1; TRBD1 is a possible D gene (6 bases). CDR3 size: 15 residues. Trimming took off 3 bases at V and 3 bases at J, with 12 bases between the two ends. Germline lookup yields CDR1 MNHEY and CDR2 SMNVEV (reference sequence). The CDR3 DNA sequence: TGTGCCAGCAGTTTCCAGGGGTTCGGCTACAATGAGCAGTTCTTC. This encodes CASSFQGFGYNEQFF.

The CDR3 DNA reads TGTGCCAGCAGCCAAGGCCAGGGAGGGGCCAACGTCCTGACTTTC. Encoded protein: CASSQGQGGANVLTF. The rearrangement joins TRBV4-2 to TRBJ2-6; a possible D gene is TRBD1 (5 bases). The germline V gene encodes CDR1 LGHNA and CDR2 YNFKEQ. The CDR3 length is 15 residues. Trimming removed 1 base from V and 4 bases from J, with 8 bases in between.